This TCR beta chain was found in a study of blood T cell repertoires in COVID-19. Overall study: There were acute and convalescent COVID-19 samples, and they came from the United States, Italy and Spain. T cells, B-cell-depleted T cells, or PBMCs provided the cDNA or gDNA that served as material.

In the original processing: Counts of nucleated cells, estimated from reference gene primer amplification, were obtained. Only in-frame clones appear in the TCRdb table, and some are missing; sequencing was by immunoSEQ multiplex PCR. V and J calls plus clone size are reproduced from that table; the DNA served to infer D and trimming. Of 150,000 to 200,000 clones detected, roughly 80% appear once; the ten largest clones hold under 8%. Germline lookup yields CDR1 LGHNA and CDR2 YSLEER. V lost 0 bases to trimming and J lost 0 bases, with 6 bases between them. This CDR3 spans 14 amino acids. This clonotype originated in a man between 60 and 70 years old with acute or convalescent COVID-19. The sample taken for sequencing was peripheral blood. The chain uses TRBV4-3 and TRBJ2-7; possibly TRBD2 for D (5 bases). CDR3 region: CASSQEDYSYEQYF. The DNA of the CDR3 is TGCGCCAGCAGCCAAGAAGACTACTCCTACGAGCAGTACTTC.